A single T cell receptor (beta chain) is shown here with its context. This specimen belongs to a study of T-cell reconstitution after alpha-beta-depleted transplantation in children. The CDR3 totals 12 residues. CDR1 is DFQATT, CDR2 SNEGSKA, per germline (reference sequence). The V gene lost 1 base and the J gene lost 2 bases, with 6 bases spanning the gap. It was with unique molecular identifiers that the TCRbeta library was prepared. TCRdb reanalysed the PCR reads using MiXCR and keeps one entry per CDR3 protein. The table includes 670,000 or so distinct CDR3 sequences, less than 15% detected once. The receptor's source is a girl under 10 years old with congenital amegakaryocytic thrombocytopenia, due to receive a stem cell transplant. V is TRBV20-1 and J is TRBJ2-7, with no clear D. Sequences were derived from PBMCs, sampled before TCRalphabeta/CD19-depleted stem cell transplant. The CDR3 DNA sequence: TGCAGTGCTAGAGCTAGTACCTACGAGCAGTACTTC. It is translated as CSARASTYEQYF.